This T cell receptor (beta chain) was captured in a study of blood T cell repertoires in COVID-19. Study-level information: Acute and convalescent COVID-19 specimens originated in the United States, Italy and Spain. In each case, the material was cDNA or gDNA derived from T cells, B-cell-depleted T cells, or PBMCs.

In the authors' workflow: Scientists estimated how many nucleated cells there were by amplifying reference gene primers. Assay: immunoSEQ multiplex PCR; the TCRdb copy retains only in-frame clones and omits some. Clone size and the V and J calls come from that table; the DNA yielded D and trimming. The sample has 100,000 to 150,000 clones, roughly 80% seen once. The specimen was peripheral blood. The clonotype was recovered from a man in his sixties with acute or convalescent COVID-19.

In DNA, the CDR3 is TGTGCCAGCAGCCCTAAGCCAGGCTATGGCTACACCTTC. It specifies CASSPKPGYGYTF. The chain is built from TRBV14 and TRBJ1-2; no clear D. The germline V gene encodes CDR1 SGHDN and CDR2 FVKESK. The CDR3 is 13 residues long. V lost 4 bases and J lost 4, with 10 bases in between. The variable domain in full, completed from reference TRBV14 and TRBJ1-2, reads EAGVTQFPSHSVIEKGQTVTLRCDPISGHDNLYWYRRVMGKEIKFLLHFVKESKQDESGMPNNRFLAERTGGTYSTLKVQPAELEDSGVYFCASSPKPGYGYTFGSGTRLTVV.